Below are 22 T cell receptor beta chains sequenced from a single sample in a study of blood T cell repertoires in COVID-19. TCRdb keeps only in-frame clones here, not all; method: immunoSEQ multiplex PCR. Here the sample spans 100,000 to 120,000 clones, 85% to 90% being singletons. The sequenced sample consisted of peripheral blood. The receptors were sampled from a woman aged 55-69 years with COVID-19, enrolled during active disease.

The chain combines TRBV9 with TRBJ1-4, with D possibly being TRBD1 (6 bases). The CDR3 length is 17 residues. Per germline, CDR1 SGDLS and CDR2 YYNGEE. Trimming pared 0 bases from V and 2 bases from J, leaving 14 bases between. The CDR3 DNA reads TGTGCCAGCAGCGTAGGTGGCAGGGGATTTACTAATGAAAAACTGTTTTTT. Protein sequence: CASSVGGRGFTNEKLFF.

The gene calls are TRBV10-3 and TRBJ1-6, with D possibly matching TRBD1 (5 bases). Germline lookup yields CDR1 ENHRY and CDR2 SYGVKD. Trimming took 6 bases from V and 7 from J, leaving 7 bases between them. This CDR3 spans 12 amino acids. The CDR3 coding sequence is TGTGCCATCAGGGACATGAATTCACCCCTCCACTTT. Translating it yields CAIRDMNSPLHF.

This rearrangement joins TRBV3-1 (or the pseudogene TRBV3-2) to TRBJ1-3, with 7 bases identical to TRBD1. Germline CDR1 LGHDT, CDR2 YNNKEL (reference sequence). V shed 1 base and J 4 bases; nucleotides not matched to a gene: 10. The CDR3 spans 17 residues. The CDR3 sequence: CASSQGPGTALGNTIYF. DNA of the CDR3: TGTGCCAGCAGCCAAGGACCAGGGACAGCGCTAGGAAACACCATATATTTT.

V usage is TRBV4-2 and J usage is TRBJ1-4, with D possibly matching TRBD1 (5 bases). V lost 3 bases and J 0 bases, leaving 17 bases between the germline ends. CDR3 size: 18 residues. CDR1 is LGHNA, CDR2 YNFKEQ, per germline. The DNA of the CDR3 is TGTGCCAGCAGCCAGGGGATAAAGGGGAAAACAACTAATGAAAAACTGTTTTTT. As protein: CASSQGIKGKTTNEKLFF.

This clone came up a few times. The chain combines TRBV4-1 with TRBJ1-2; unclear D gene. The CDR3 contains 14 residues. V was clipped by 0 bases and J by 4 bases, with 9 bases between them. Germline V gene lookup returns CDR1 MGHRA and CDR2 YSYEKL. CDR3 in DNA: TGCGCCAGCAGCCAAGAAAGGAGCAGCTATGGCTACACCTTC. Encoded protein: CASSQERSSYGYTF.

This sequence joins TRBV5-1 and TRBJ1-2; possible D gene TRBD1, 5 bases. Trimming took off 1 base at V and 7 bases at J, with 14 bases between the two ends. The length of the CDR3 is 14 residues. In germline, CDR1 is SGHRS, CDR2 YFSETQ. The CDR3 nucleotides are TGCGCCAGCAGCTTGCGGGCAGGGACTTCTGGCTACACCTTC. The encoded protein is CASSLRAGTSGYTF.

The genes are TRBV2 and TRBJ1-6; TRBD1 matches 7 bases. Trimming removed 4 bases from V and 3 bases from J; junction bases left unmatched: 12. The CDR3 totals 18 residues. CDR1 SNHLY and CDR2 FYNNEI come from the germline V gene. The CDR3 coding sequence is TGTGCCAGCAGTGGGGGCGGCCGGGACAGAAACTATAATTCACCCCTCCACTTT. Protein product: CASSGGGRDRNYNSPLHF.

The CDR3 region has the DNA TGTGCCAGCAGCTCCTTAAGCGGCAGACACGTCTACGAGCAGTACTTC. Translating gives CASSSLSGRHVYEQYF. The chain links TRBV7-9 to TRBJ2-7, with D maybe TRBD2 (5 bases). This CDR3 has 16 residues. Trimming removed 4 bases at V and 3 bases at J, with 19 bases between. CDR1 is SEHNR and CDR2 is FQNEAQ in the germline V gene (reference sequence). The complete variable domain, with remaining parts taken from reference TRBV7-9 and TRBJ2-7, reads DTGVSQNPRHKITKRGQNVTFRCDPISEHNRLYWYRQTLGQGPEFLTYFQNEAQLEKSRLLSDRFSAERPKGSFSTLEIQRTEQGDSAMYLCASSSLSGRHVYEQYFGPGTRLTVT.

The V gene is TRBV6-1, the J gene TRBJ1-2; perhaps TRBD1 as D (6 bases). CDR3 length: 14 amino acids. Germline V lookup: CDR1 MNHNS, CDR2 SASEGT. V was shortened by 2 bases and J by 6 bases, with 13 bases between the two germline ends. The CDR3 loop reads CASSELPRGNGYTF. The CDR3 nucleotides are TGTGCCAGCAGTGAACTCCCCAGGGGCAATGGCTACACCTTC.

The rearrangement uses TRBV6-2 or TRBV6-3 and TRBJ1-1; no clear D gene. This CDR3 is 13 amino acids long. V was cut by 0 bases and J by 3 bases, with 5 bases left in between. Germline V gene lookup returns CDR1 MNHEY and CDR2 SVGEGT. CDR3: CASSYSPDTEAFF. The CDR3 region has the DNA TGTGCCAGCAGTTACTCACCGGACACTGAAGCTTTCTTT.

The chain couples TRBV7-2 to TRBJ2-1; 15 bases line up with TRBD2. The trim removed 5 bases at V and 16 bases at J, leaving 12 bases unmatched. This CDR3 comprises 15 residues. Germline V gives CDR1 SGHTA, CDR2 FQGNSA. The CDR3 loop is CASSQGLAGGSSSFF. CDR3 nucleotides: TGTGCCAGCAGCCAGGGACTAGCGGGGGGCTCGAGCTCTTTCTTC.

The chain couples TRBV11-3 to TRBJ2-2; TRBD1 matches at 7 bases. This CDR3 has 16 residues. Germline V gene sequence: CDR1 SGHNT, CDR2 YENEEA. The V gene end was trimmed by 6 bases and the J gene end by 1 base; junction bases not matched to a gene: 8. The CDR3 is CASSYTGTVNTGELFF. The CDR3 nucleotides are TGTGCCAGCAGTTATACCGGGACAGTGAACACCGGGGAGCTGTTTTTT.

This chain joins TRBV4-1 and TRBJ1-1, with TRBD1 identical over 10 bases. This CDR3 is 17 amino acids long. Germline V gene sequence: CDR1 MGHRA, CDR2 YSYEKL. The trim removed 3 bases at V and 1 base at J, leaving 8 bases unmatched. Written as DNA, the CDR3 is TGCGCCAGCAGCCATCTCCCGGGACAGGGGCCGAACACTGAAGCTTTCTTT. Amino acids: CASSHLPGQGPNTEAFF.

This chain links TRBV6-5 with TRBJ2-7; no clear D gene. Germline values: CDR1 MNHEY, CDR2 SVGAGI. Deletions cut 6 bases from V and 3 bases from J, with 12 bases between. The CDR3 runs 13 residues. The CDR3 spells CASSIAIDYEQYF. CDR3 coding DNA: TGTGCCAGCAGCATTGCGATAGACTACGAGCAGTACTTC.

V usage is TRBV10-1 and J usage is TRBJ1-1; 11 bases are a match to TRBD1. J was trimmed by 3 bases and V by 0 bases; bases with no gene match: 6. The germline CDR1 and CDR2 sequences are WNHNN and SYGVQD (reference sequence). There are 17 residues in the CDR3. In DNA, the CDR3 is TGCGCCAGCAGTGAGTCGGGGGACAGGGGGTTCGACACTGAAGCTTTCTTT. Translation gives CASSESGDRGFDTEAFF.

This clone occurred a few times. This chain uses TRBV25-1 with TRBJ1-4; possibly TRBD1 for D (5 bases). This CDR3 spans 15 amino acids. With 11 bases removed from V and 4 bases from J, the gap between germline ends came to 20 bases. Per germline, CDR1 MGHDK and CDR2 SYGVNS. CDR3 nucleotides: TGTGCCCTCCGCGACGGCGGGGGATGTAATGAAAAACTGTTTTTT. Protein sequence: CALRDGGGCNEKLFF. Filled out from reference TRBV25-1 and TRBJ1-4, the complete variable domain reads EADIYQTPRYLVIGTGKKITLECSQTMGHDKMYWYQQDPGMELHLIHYSYGVNSTEKGDLSSESTVSRIRTEHFPLTLESARPSHTSQYLCALRDGGGCNEKLFFGSGTQLSVL.

The rearrangement links TRBV19 to TRBJ1-6; 9 bases align to TRBD1. The CDR3 loop spans 14 amino acids. The V segment lost 5 bases and the J segment 6 bases; nucleotides outside the gene matches: 2. Germline V gene data show CDR1 as LNHDA and CDR2 as SQIVND (reference sequence). The CDR3 DNA reads TGTGCCAGTAGTTCGACAGGGGGTAATTCACCCCTCCACTTT. Residues: CASSSTGGNSPLHF.

This chain joins TRBV19 and TRBJ1-1, with 9 nucleotides matching TRBD1. The ends lost 3 bases at V and 7 bases at J; junction bases unmatched: 3. Germline CDR1 is LNHDA and CDR2 is SQIVND (reference sequence). CDR3 length: 13 amino acids. CDR3 loop: CASSIWDRVEAFF. CDR3 DNA sequence: TGTGCCAGTAGTATCTGGGACAGGGTTGAAGCTTTCTTT.

The chain combines TRBV27 with TRBJ1-2; D gene uncertain. This CDR3 region has 15 residues. CDR1 and CDR2 from the germline V gene are MNHEY and SMNVEV (reference sequence). The ends were cut back, 2 bases at V and 0 bases at J, with 10 bases in the middle. The chain's CDR3 is CASSLTGSPNYGYTF. The CDR3 DNA sequence: TGTGCCAGCAGTTTAACGGGGAGCCCTAACTATGGCTACACCTTC.

V and J are TRBV20-1 and TRBJ2-7; 7 positions match TRBD1. The CDR3 extends over 11 amino acids. V was pared by 5 bases and J by 7 bases, with 5 bases of the junction left unmatched. The germline V gene has CDR1 DFQATT and CDR2 SNEGSKA (reference sequence). The CDR3 here is CSASKDREQYF. CDR3 DNA sequence: TGCAGTGCTTCTAAGGACAGGGAGCAGTACTTC.

The genes are TRBV29-1 and TRBJ2-7; a possible D gene is TRBD1 (6 bases). CDR1 and CDR2 from the germline V gene are SQVTM and ANQGSEA. The CDR3 totals 11 residues. Trimming took 7 bases from V and 6 from J, leaving 13 bases between them. CDR3 coding DNA: TGCAGCGGTTTACAGGGTTCCGAGCAGTACTTC. It yields the protein CSGLQGSEQYF.

Only one count was recorded for this clone. The CDR3 loop reads CASRTGQGETQYF. CDR3 DNA sequence: TGTGCCAGCAGAACCGGACAGGGTGAGACCCAGTACTTC. The V call is TRBV28, the J call TRBJ2-5; 8 bases are a match to TRBD1. V lost 6 bases and J lost 5; bases outside the gene matches: 5. Germline values: CDR1 MDHEN, CDR2 SYDVKM. The CDR3 has 13 residues.